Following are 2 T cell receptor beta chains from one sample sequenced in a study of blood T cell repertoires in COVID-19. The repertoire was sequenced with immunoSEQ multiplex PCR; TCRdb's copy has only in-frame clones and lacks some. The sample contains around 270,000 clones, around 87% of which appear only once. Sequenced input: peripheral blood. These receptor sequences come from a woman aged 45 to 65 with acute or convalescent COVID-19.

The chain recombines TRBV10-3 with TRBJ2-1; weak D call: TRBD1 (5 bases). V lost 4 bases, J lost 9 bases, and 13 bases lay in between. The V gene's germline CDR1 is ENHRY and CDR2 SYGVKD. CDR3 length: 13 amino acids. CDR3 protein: CAISGNEQVEQFF. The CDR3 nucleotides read TGTGCCATCAGTGGGAATGAACAGGTTGAGCAGTTCTTC.

Here the CDR3 reads CASSLWANTEAFF. For the CDR3, the DNA is TGTGCCAGCAGTTTATGGGCGAACACTGAAGCTTTCTTT. The V gene is TRBV12-3 or TRBV12-4, the J gene TRBJ1-1; no clear D gene. V was trimmed by 2 bases and J by 1 base, leaving 5 bases between them. This CDR3 spans 13 amino acids.